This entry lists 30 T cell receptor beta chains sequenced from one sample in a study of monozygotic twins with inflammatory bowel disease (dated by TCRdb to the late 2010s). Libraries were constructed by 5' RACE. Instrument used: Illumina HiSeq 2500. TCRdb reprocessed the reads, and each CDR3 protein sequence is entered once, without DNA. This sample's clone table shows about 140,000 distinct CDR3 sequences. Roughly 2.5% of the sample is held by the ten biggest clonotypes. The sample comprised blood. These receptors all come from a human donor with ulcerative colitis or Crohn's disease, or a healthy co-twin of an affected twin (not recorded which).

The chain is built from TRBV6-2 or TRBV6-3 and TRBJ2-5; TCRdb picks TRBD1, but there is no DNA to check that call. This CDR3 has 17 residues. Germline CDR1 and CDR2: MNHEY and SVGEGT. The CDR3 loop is CASSYSLEQGAGETQYF.

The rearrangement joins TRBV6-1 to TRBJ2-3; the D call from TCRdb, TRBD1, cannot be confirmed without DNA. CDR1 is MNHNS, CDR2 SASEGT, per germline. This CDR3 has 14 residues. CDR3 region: CASFSPRDTDTQYF.

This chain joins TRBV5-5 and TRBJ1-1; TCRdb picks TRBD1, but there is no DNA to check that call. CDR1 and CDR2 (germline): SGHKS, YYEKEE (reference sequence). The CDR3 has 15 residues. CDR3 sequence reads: CASSLSPGTNTEAFF.

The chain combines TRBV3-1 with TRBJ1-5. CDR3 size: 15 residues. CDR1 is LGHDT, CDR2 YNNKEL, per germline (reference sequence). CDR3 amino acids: CASSQDLGYNQPQHF.

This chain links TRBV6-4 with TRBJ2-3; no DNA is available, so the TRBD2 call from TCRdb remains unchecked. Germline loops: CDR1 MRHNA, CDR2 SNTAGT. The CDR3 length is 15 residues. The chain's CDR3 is CASSDSTSGGDTQYF.

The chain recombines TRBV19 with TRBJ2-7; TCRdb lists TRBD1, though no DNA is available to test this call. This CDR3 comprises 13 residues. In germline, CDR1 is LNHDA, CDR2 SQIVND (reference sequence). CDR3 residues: CASRPGPNYEQYF.

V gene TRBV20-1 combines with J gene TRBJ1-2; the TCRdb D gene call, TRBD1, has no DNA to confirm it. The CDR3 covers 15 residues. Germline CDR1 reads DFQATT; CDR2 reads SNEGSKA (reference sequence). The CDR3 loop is CSAFSPGQGHYGYTF.

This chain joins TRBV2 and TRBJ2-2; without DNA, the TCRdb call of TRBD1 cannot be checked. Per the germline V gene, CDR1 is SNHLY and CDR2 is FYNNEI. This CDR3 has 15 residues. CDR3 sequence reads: CASSDYGRGTGELFF.

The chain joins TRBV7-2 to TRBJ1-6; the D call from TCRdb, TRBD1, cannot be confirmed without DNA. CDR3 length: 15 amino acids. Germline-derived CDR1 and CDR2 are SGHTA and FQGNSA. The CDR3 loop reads CASSLEGGANSPLHF.

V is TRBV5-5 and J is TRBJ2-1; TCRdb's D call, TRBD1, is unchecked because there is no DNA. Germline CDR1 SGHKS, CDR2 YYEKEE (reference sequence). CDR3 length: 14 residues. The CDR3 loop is CASSLETAYNEQFF.

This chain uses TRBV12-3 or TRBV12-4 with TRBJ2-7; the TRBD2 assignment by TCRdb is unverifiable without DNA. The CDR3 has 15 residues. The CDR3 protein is CASGNGASGAYEQYF.

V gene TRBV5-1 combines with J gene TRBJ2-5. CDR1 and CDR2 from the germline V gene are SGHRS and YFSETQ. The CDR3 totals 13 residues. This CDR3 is CASSLGYGETQYF.

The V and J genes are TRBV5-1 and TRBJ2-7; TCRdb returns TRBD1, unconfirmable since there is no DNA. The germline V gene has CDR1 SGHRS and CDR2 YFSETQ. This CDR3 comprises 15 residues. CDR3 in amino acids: CASSLERQASYEQYF.

CDR3 residues: CAWSVLVGTGGTQYF. This rearrangement joins TRBV30 to TRBJ2-5; TCRdb names TRBD1, which stays unverified in the absence of DNA. The CDR3 runs 15 residues. Germline assignment: CDR1 GTSNPN and CDR2 SVGIG (reference sequence).

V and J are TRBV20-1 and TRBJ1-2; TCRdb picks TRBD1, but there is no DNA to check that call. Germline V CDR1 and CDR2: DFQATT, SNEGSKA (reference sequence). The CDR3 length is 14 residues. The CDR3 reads CSARPGGKSYGYTF.

This CDR3 is CASGRTTGTEAFF. The chain joins TRBV6-2 or TRBV6-3 to TRBJ1-1; the D call from TCRdb, TRBD1, cannot be confirmed without DNA. The CDR3 totals 13 residues. The germline V gene encodes CDR1 MNHEY and CDR2 SVGEGT.

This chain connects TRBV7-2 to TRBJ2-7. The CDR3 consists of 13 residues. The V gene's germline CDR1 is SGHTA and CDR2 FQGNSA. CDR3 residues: CASRYLPAYEQYF. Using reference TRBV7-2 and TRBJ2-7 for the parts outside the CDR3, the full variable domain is GAGVSQSPSNKVTEKGKDVELRCDPISGHTALYWYRQSLGQGLEFLIYFQGNSAPDKSGLPSDRFSAERTGGSVSTLTIQRTQQEDSAVYLCASRYLPAYEQYFGPGTRLTVT.

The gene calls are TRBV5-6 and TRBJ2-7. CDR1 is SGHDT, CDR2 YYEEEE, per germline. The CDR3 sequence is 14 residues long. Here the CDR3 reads CASSSTVVSCEQYF.

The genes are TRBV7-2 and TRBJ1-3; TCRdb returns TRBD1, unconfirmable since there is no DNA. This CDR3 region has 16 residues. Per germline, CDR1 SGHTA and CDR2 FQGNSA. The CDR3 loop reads CASSLVGGARGNTIYF. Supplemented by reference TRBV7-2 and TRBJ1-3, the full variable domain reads GAGVSQSPSNKVTEKGKDVELRCDPISGHTALYWYRQSLGQGLEFLIYFQGNSAPDKSGLPSDRFSAERTGGSVSTLTIQRTQQEDSAVYLCASSLVGGARGNTIYFGEGSWLTVV.

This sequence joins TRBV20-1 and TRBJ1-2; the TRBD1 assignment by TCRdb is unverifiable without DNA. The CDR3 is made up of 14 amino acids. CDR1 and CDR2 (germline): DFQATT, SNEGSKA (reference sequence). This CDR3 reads CSTIGGAGNYGYTF.

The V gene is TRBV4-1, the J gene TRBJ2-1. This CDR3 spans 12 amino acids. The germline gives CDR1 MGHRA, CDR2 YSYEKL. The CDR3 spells CASSHLYNEQFF.

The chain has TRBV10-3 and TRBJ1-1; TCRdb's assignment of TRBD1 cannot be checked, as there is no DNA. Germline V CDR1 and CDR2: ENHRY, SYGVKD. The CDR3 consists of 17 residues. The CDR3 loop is CAISEPTGAAGHTEAFF.

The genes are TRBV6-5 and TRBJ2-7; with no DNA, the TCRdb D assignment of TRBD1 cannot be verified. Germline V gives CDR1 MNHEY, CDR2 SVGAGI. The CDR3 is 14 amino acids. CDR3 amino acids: CASSYGGKGGEQYF.

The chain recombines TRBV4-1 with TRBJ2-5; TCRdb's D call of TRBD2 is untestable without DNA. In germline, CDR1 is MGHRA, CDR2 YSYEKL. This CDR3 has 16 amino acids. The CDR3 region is CASSQNRAGGQETQYF.

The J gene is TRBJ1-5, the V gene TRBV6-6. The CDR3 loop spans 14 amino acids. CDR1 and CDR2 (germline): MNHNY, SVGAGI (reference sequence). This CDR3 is CASSYSLEGQPQHF.

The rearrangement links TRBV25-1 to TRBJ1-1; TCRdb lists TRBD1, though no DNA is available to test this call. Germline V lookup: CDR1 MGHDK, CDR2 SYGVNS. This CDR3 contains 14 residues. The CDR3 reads CASSARDRWTEAFF.

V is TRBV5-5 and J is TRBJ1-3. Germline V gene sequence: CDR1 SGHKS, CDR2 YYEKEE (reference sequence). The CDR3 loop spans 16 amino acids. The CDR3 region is CASSHSGTQGGNTIYF.

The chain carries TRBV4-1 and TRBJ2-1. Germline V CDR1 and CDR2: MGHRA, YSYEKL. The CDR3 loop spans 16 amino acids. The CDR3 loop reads CASSQDQKVRPLEEFF.

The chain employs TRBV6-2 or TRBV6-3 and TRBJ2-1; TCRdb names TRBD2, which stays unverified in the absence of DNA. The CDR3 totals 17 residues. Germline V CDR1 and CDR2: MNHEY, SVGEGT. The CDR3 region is CASRTPGALSSYNEQFF.

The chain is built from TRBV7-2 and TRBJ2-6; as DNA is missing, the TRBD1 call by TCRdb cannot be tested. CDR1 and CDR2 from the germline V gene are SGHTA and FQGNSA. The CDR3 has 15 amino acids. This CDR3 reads CASILRATGANVLTF.